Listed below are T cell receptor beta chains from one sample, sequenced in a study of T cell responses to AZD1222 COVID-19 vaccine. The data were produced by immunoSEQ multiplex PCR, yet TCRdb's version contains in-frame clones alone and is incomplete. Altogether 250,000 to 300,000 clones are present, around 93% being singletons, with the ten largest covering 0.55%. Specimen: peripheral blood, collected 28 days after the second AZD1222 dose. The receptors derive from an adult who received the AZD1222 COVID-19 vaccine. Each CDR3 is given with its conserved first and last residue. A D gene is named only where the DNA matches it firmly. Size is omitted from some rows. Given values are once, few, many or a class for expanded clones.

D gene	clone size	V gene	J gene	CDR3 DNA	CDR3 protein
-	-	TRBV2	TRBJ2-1	TGTGCCAGCGAGTGGGACTCCTACAATGAGCAGTTCTTC	CASEWDSYNEQFF
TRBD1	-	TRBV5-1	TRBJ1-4	TGCGCCAGCAGCTTACAGGGGGGGCATGAAAAACTGTTTTTT	CASSLQGGHEKLFF
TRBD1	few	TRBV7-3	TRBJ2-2	TGTGCCAGCAACAAAATGACAGGGACCACCGGGGAGCTGTTTTTT	CASNKMTGTTGELFF
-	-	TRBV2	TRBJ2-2	TGTGCCAGCAGCCCTACTAGGAACACCGGGGAGCTGTTTTTT	CASSPTRNTGELFF
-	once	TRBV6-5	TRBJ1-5	TGTGCCAGCAGTCCCAGGGACCTCTCGCCCCAGCATTTT	CASSPRDLSPQHF
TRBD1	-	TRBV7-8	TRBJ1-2	TGTGCCAGCAGCCAGAGACCGGGACAGGGTGAAGGCTACACCTTC	CASSQRPGQGEGYTF
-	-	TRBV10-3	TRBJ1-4	TGTGCCATCAGTGATTCGGGGGGCCTGAATGAAAAACTGTTTTTT	CAISDSGGLNEKLFF
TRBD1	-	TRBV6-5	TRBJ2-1	TGTGCCAGCAGGGGACAGGGTGGGGATGAGCAGTTCTTC	CASRGQGGDEQFF
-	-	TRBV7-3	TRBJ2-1	TGTGCCAGCAGCTTAACACAGGGACGCGAGCAGTTCTTC	CASSLTQGREQFF
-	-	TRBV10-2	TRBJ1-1	TGCGCCAGCAGTGAGTACCTTTCAGGCGAAGCTTTCTTT	CASSEYLSGEAFF
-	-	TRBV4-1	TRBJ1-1	TGCGCCAGCAGCCAGCCCCGGGTGAACACTGAAGCTTTCTTT	CASSQPRVNTEAFF
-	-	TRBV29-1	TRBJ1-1	TGCAGCGTCGAGGACACTGAAGCTTTCTTT	CSVEDTEAFF
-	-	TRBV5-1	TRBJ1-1	TGCGCCAGCAGCGGGTTCGGGCTCCTAGGTGATGAAGCTTTCTTT	CASSGFGLLGDEAFF
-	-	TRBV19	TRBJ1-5	TGTGCCAGTAGCTCCGGTTCGGATTTCTATCAGCCCCAGCATTTT	CASSSGSDFYQPQHF
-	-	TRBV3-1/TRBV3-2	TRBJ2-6	TGTGCCAGCAGCCAAGTAACTGGGGCCAACGTCCTGACTTTC	CASSQVTGANVLTF
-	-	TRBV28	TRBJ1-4	TGTGCCAGCAGTTTCTCTCGAACAGGGAGAGAAAAACTGTTTTTT	CASSFSRTGREKLFF
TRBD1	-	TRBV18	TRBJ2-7	TGTGCCAGCTCACTCGGGACAGGGGCGTTCTACGAGCAGTACTTC	CASSLGTGAFYEQYF
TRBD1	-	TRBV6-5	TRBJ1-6	TGTGCCAGCAGTTACGACAGGGGGCAGAGTTCACCCCTCCACTTT	CASSYDRGQSSPLHF
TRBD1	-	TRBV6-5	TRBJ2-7	TGTGCCAGCAGTTACGCGGGACAGGGACGCGAGCAGTACTTC	CASSYAGQGREQYF
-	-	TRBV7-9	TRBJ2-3	TGTGCCAGCAGCTCGGCTACAGGAGATACGCAGTATTTT	CASSSATGDTQYF